These T cell receptor beta chains were read from a single sample in a study of blood T cell repertoires in COVID-19. Using immunoSEQ multiplex PCR, the repertoire was profiled, and TCRdb retains in-frame clones only, with some absent. The sample shows over 300,000 clones, over 75% of them seen only once. Sequenced material: peripheral blood. Source of these receptors: a human donor in a cohort sampled during active COVID-19. The conserved cysteine and the conserved F or W are not part of the CDR3 here.

V gene	J gene	CDR3 protein
TRBV11-2	TRBJ1-2	ASTLSGGYYGYT
TRBV7-2	TRBJ1-5	ASSPIGGEQPQH
TRBV5-4	TRBJ2-6	ASRRESAAGANVLT
TRBV7-9	TRBJ1-2	ASSPTGSNYGYT
TRBV13	TRBJ2-7	ASSGRDRGFYEQY
TRBV21-1	TRBJ1-4	ASSSPGPRYRKLF
TRBV23-1	TRBJ1-5	ASSQIGRRQPQH
TRBV19	TRBJ2-7	ASSIEAGGAYEQY
TRBV29-1	TRBJ1-2	SVSGTGSDYT
TRBV5-1	TRBJ2-1	ASMAGRGNEQF
TRBV7-9	TRBJ1-4	ASSLRGFEKLF
TRBV18	TRBJ2-7	ASSTGTGSYEQY
TRBV6-6	TRBJ2-7	ASGQASSYEQY
TRBV5-5	TRBJ1-2	ASSFDQPGTGSGGYT
TRBV7-9	TRBJ2-1	ASSTGTGYNEQF
TRBV6-5	TRBJ1-6	ASSYSGTGISPLH
TRBV5-4	TRBJ2-5	ASSLDQGWETQY
TRBV19	TRBJ1-6	ASSMDRGDNSPLH
TRBV5-1	TRBJ2-5	ATGSGEGETQY
TRBV12-3/TRBV12-4	TRBJ1-1	ASSLAGGTEAF
TRBV2	TRBJ2-6	ASRKSGQGNSGANVLT
TRBV3-1/TRBV3-2	TRBJ1-2	ASSLNHINYGYT
TRBV28	TRBJ2-1	ASSLYWGGSVMDFGSYNEQF
TRBV4-2	TRBJ2-5	ASSHDPSGGSQETQY
TRBV5-5	TRBJ2-3	ASKPSGTDTQY
TRBV10-3	TRBJ1-1	AISEEAGKNTEAF
TRBV25-1	TRBJ1-3	ASSGGTGGWNTIY
TRBV19	TRBJ1-2	ASTGTSNYGYT
TRBV5-1	TRBJ1-1	ASGVGQGRTEAF
TRBV2	TRBJ2-3	ASSEISLYNTDTQY
TRBV5-1	TRBJ2-3	ASSLERLAPDTQY